Described below is a single T cell receptor beta chain sequence and its context. The antigen it binds to is not known. No base qualities exist here, and no much larger clone lies one base off it. This record comes from a study of T cell changes during pregnancy in multiple sclerosis (dated by TCRdb to between 2018 and 2021). Background for the entire study: In women with multiple sclerosis, the researchers looked at how the T cell repertoire shifted as pregnancy progressed.

From the germline V gene, CDR1 is MDHEN and CDR2 is SYDVKM. The germline V end is reduced by 4 bases and the J end by 4 bases; junction bases left unmatched: 6. Including cysteine and phenylalanine, the CDR3 has 15 amino acids. The kept DNA is CDR3 alone, 45 bases in frame from the first base. The library was prepared using the immunoSEQ multiplex PCR assay. In TCRdb, the immuneACCESS table is reduced to in-frame sequences with V and J assigned. These tables do not hold every clone; where another copy was compared, an unresolved V gene accounts for under half, and the others remain unexplained. The sample table holds more than 55,000 clones, of which around 90% were seen once. Together, the top ten hold approximately 1.1% of the sample.

In this chain, TRBV28 is recombined with TRBJ1-5, with 8 central nucleotides matching TRBD1. The source of this sequence is a female donor with multiple sclerosis, enrolled in a pregnancy study. Source: peripheral blood, taken in the third trimester of pregnancy. The nucleotide sequence reads TGTGCCAGCAGTTATCTTACAGGGGGGAATCAGCCCCAGCATTTT. This codes for CASSYLTGGNQPQHF.